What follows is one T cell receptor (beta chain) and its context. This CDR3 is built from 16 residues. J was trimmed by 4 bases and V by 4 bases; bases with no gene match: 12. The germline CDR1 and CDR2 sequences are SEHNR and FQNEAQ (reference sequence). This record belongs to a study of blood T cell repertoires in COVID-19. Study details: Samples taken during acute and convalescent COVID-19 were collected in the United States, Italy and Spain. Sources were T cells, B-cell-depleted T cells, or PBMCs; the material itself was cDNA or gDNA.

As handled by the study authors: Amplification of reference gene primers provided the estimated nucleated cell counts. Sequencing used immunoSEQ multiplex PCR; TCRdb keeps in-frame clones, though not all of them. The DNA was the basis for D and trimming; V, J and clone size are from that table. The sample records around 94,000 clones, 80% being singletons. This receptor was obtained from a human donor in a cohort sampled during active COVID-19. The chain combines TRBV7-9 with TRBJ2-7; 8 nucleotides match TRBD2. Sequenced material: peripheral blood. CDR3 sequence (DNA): TGTGCCAGCAGCTCAGGGGCACGAGCGGGAGTTTACGAGCAGTACTTC. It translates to CASSSGARAGVYEQYF. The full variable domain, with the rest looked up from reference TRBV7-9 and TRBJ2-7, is DTGVSQNPRHKITKRGQNVTFRCDPISEHNRLYWYRQTLGQGPEFLTYFQNEAQLEKSRLLSDRFSAERPKGSFSTLEIQRTEQGDSAMYLCASSSGARAGVYEQYFGPGTRLTVT.